One sample yielded the 7 T cell receptor beta chains listed below, sequenced in a study of blood T cell repertoires in COVID-19. TCRdb's copy holds only in-frame clones and misses some; the assay was immunoSEQ multiplex PCR. This table holds 36,000 or so clones, 90% found once. Sequenced material: peripheral blood. These receptors all come from a human donor in a cohort sampled during active COVID-19.

The chain's CDR3 is CTSSQTGRDTIYF. DNA of the CDR3: TGCACCAGCAGCCAAACGGGCAGGGACACCATATATTTT. V and J are TRBV1 and TRBJ1-3; the D call in the table, TRBD1, was not verified against the DNA. TRBV1 is tagged as a pseudogene. This CDR3 spans 13 amino acids.

This chain joins TRBV5-4 and TRBJ1-3; D is uncertain. V was clipped by 4 bases and J by 6 bases, with 14 bases between them. Per germline, CDR1 SGHNT and CDR2 YYREEE (reference sequence). The CDR3 totals 14 residues. CDR3 sequence reads: CASSPGIAENTIYF. The CDR3 DNA reads TGTGCCAGCAGCCCGGGGATCGCGGAAAACACCATATATTTT.

The rearrangement links TRBV5-1 to TRBJ1-1; D is possibly TRBD1 (6 bases). The CDR3 sequence is 13 residues long. Germline CDR1 and CDR2: SGHRS and YFSETQ. V was cut by 2 bases and J by 4 bases, with 9 bases left in between. In DNA, the CDR3 is TGCGCCAGCAGCTTAGGACAGAGCACTGAAGCTTTCTTT. Translated: CASSLGQSTEAFF.

Worth noting for this clone: The sample contains more than one DNA sequence encoding this CDR3. The V gene is TRBV7-9, the J gene TRBJ2-3, with a tentative D call TRBD1 (6 bases). Germline-derived CDR1 and CDR2 are SEHNR and FQNEAQ (reference sequence). The CDR3 has 14 amino acids. Deletions cut 5 bases from V and 0 bases from J, with 9 bases between. The CDR3 DNA reads as TGTGCCAGCAGCGGCACAGGGAGCACAGATACGCAGTATTTT. Protein product: CASSGTGSTDTQYF.

The rearrangement links TRBV11-2 to TRBJ2-5; tentatively, D is TRBD1 (5 bases). The CDR3 is 14 residues long. V lost 1 base to trimming and J lost 2 bases, with 8 bases between them. CDR1 is SGHAT and CDR2 is FQNNGV in the germline V gene. Here the CDR3 reads CASSLVPGQETQYF. Here the CDR3 DNA reads TGTGCCAGCAGCTTAGTCCCAGGGCAAGAGACCCAGTACTTC.

The chain has TRBV2 and TRBJ1-6; TRBD1 might be the D (6 bases). CDR1 SNHLY and CDR2 FYNNEI come from the germline V gene. This CDR3 is built from 16 residues. Deletions cut 6 bases from V and 10 bases from J, with 22 bases between. The CDR3 DNA reads as TGTGCCAGCAGCCTCGTAGGGGGGGGCTCGGTGTCACCCCTCCACTTT. This encodes CASSLVGGGSVSPLHF. Complete variable domain (other parts from reference TRBV2 and TRBJ1-6): EPEVTQTPSHQVTQMGQEVILRCVPISNHLYFYWYRQILGQKVEFLVSFYNNEISEKSEIFDDQFSVERPDGSNFTLKIRSTKLEDSAMYFCASSLVGGGSVSPLHFGNGTRLTVT.

The chain uses TRBV3-1 (or the pseudogene TRBV3-2) and TRBJ1-2, with 8 bases lining up with TRBD1. The V gene's germline CDR1 is LGHDT and CDR2 YNNKEL (reference sequence). Losses at the gene ends were 6 bases for V and 0 bases for J; bases not matched to a gene: 9. The CDR3 is made up of 16 amino acids. CDR3 loop: CASSSDRGATNYGYTF. The CDR3 region has the DNA TGTGCCAGCAGTAGCGACAGGGGAGCCACTAACTATGGCTACACCTTC.